This entry lists 3 T cell receptor beta chains sequenced from one sample in a study of T-cell reconstitution after alpha-beta-depleted transplantation in children. Unique molecular identifiers tagged the TCRbeta library. TCRdb reprocessed the PCR reads with MiXCR, giving one entry per CDR3 protein. The sample has around 490,000 distinct CDR3 sequences, about an eighth seen once. The sample here was PBMCs, mostly from graft donor cells, taken 180 days after TCRalphabeta/CD19-depleted stem cell transplant. The receptors shown here come from a female patient aged 2-15 years who had a stem cell transplant for aplastic anemia, so the T cells may come from the graft donor.

At least ten counts were recorded for this clonotype. This rearrangement joins TRBV7-2 to TRBJ1-1; D gene ambiguous. Trimming took off 4 bases at V and 3 bases at J, with 12 bases between the two ends. The CDR3 length is 14 residues. Looked up from germline, CDR1 is SGHTA and CDR2 is FQGNSA. CDR3 bases: TGTGCCAGCAGCTCGGAACATGATGACACTGAAGCTTTCTTT. Translated: CASSSEHDDTEAFF.

Only a few counts were recorded for this clonotype. The chain carries TRBV28 and TRBJ1-5, with D unclear. Germline CDR1 and CDR2: MDHEN and SYDVKM. This CDR3 spans 15 amino acids. The V and J ends lost 2 bases and 5 bases respectively, with 13 bases between them. CDR3 sequence reads: CASSLAEGIHQPQHF. The DNA of the CDR3 is TGTGCCAGCAGTTTAGCGGAAGGGATCCATCAGCCCCAGCATTTT. Complete variable domain (other parts from reference TRBV28 and TRBJ1-5): DVKVTQSSRYLVKRTGEKVFLECVQDMDHENMFWYRQDPGLGLRLIYFSYDVKMKEKGDIPEGYSVSREKKERFSLILESASTNQTSMYLCASSLAEGIHQPQHFGDGTRLSIL.

This clonotype was found a few times. The chain is built from TRBV7-9 and TRBJ2-5, with D perhaps given as TRBD1 or TRBD2 (5 bases each). Germline CDR1 reads SEHNR; CDR2 reads FQNEAQ (reference sequence). CDR3 length: 13 amino acids. Trimming took 10 bases from V and 5 from J, leaving 17 bases between them. The CDR3 protein is CANQGVGKETQYF. The CDR3 nucleotides are TGTGCCAACCAGGGAGTTGGGAAGGAGACCCAGTACTTC.